The rows below give T cell receptor beta chains drawn from one sample of a study of identical twins. TCRdb passed the 5' RACE reads through MiXCR, listing each CDR3 protein once. The table has some 590,000 distinct CDR3 sequences, 9% to 10% seen once; the top ten hold under 3.5%. The sample was also reused in another study, on yellow fever vaccine responses in identical twins.

Sequenced sample: PBMCs. These receptors originate from a young woman in good health. The CDR3 runs from the conserved cysteine through the conserved F or W. The D gene is left open where the match is weak. The size field is filled for only some rows; it gives once, few, many or a size class.

v_call	d_call	clone_size	j_call	cdr3_aa	cdr3_nt
TRBV6-2/TRBV6-3	NA	NA	TRBJ2-7	CASRDTDLEQYF	TGTGCCAGCAGAGACACCGACTTGGAGCAGTACTTC
TRBV20-1	NA	NA	TRBJ2-5	CSARDPRDQETQYF	TGCAGTGCTAGAGATCCCAGGGACCAAGAGACCCAGTACTTC
TRBV7-8	NA	NA	TRBJ1-5	CASSLEGAGFNQPQHF	TGTGCCAGCAGCTTAGAAGGAGCAGGCTTCAATCAGCCCCAGCATTTT
TRBV2	TRBD2	many	TRBJ2-5	CASSQLAGPQETQYF	TGTGCCAGCAGCCAACTAGCGGGACCTCAAGAGACCCAGTACTTC
TRBV2	NA	NA	TRBJ2-7	CASSAGEQYF	TGTGCCAGCAGTGCCGGGGAGCAGTACTTC
TRBV11-2	NA	NA	TRBJ1-1	CASSLGGFMNGGTEAFF	TGTGCCAGCAGCTTAGGAGGGTTTATGAATGGGGGCACTGAAGCTTTCTTT
TRBV29-1	NA	NA	TRBJ1-2	CSVANSGTEKYGYTF	TGCAGCGTTGCCAATTCCGGGACGGAAAAATATGGCTACACCTTC
TRBV24-1	NA	many	TRBJ2-7	CATSDPRDTYEQYF	TGTGCCACCAGTGATCCTCGGGACACCTACGAGCAGTACTTC
TRBV7-8	NA	many	TRBJ2-1	CASSRRDNYNEQFF	TGTGCCAGCAGCCGCCGGGACAACTACAATGAGCAGTTCTTC
TRBV2	TRBD1	NA	TRBJ1-2	CASRQRQGVVHGYTF	TGTGCCAGCAGACAACGACAGGGAGTAGTGCATGGCTACACCTTC
TRBV5-1	NA	NA	TRBJ2-7	CASTQREAGYEQYF	TGCGCCAGCACACAGAGGGAGGCGGGTTACGAGCAGTACTTC
TRBV9	NA	NA	TRBJ1-5	CASSPTGGSQGEPQHF	TGTGCCAGCAGCCCCACGGGGGGGTCGCAAGGGGAGCCCCAGCATTTT
TRBV12-3/TRBV12-4	NA	many	TRBJ1-6	CASSSAGFGSPLHF	TGTGCCAGCAGTTCTGCAGGGTTCGGCTCACCCCTCCACTTT
TRBV28	NA	NA	TRBJ2-6	CASTGSSGANVLTF	TGTGCCAGCACAGGGAGCTCTGGGGCCAACGTCCTGACTTTC
TRBV20-1	TRBD2	NA	TRBJ2-1	CSAMPGTSGLNEQFF	TGCAGTGCTATGCCCGGGACTAGCGGTCTCAATGAGCAGTTCTTC
TRBV6-2/TRBV6-3	NA	many	TRBJ2-4	CASSYGLRLLAKNIQYF	TGTGCCAGCAGTTACGGCCTGCGTCTTCTAGCCAAAAACATTCAGTACTTC
TRBV3-1	TRBD2	many	TRBJ2-7	CASSQVPGLAGAGGYEQYF	TGTGCCAGCAGCCAAGTCCCCGGACTAGCGGGGGCCGGGGGCTACGAGCAGTACTTC
TRBV10-3	NA	few	TRBJ2-2	CAISESGAAGRSGELFF	TGTGCCATCAGTGAGTCGGGGGCGGCAGGCCGTTCCGGGGAGCTGTTTTTT
TRBV15	NA	many	TRBJ2-5	CATSPRGGLETQYF	TGTGCCACCAGCCCCCGGGGAGGATTAGAGACCCAGTACTTC
TRBV30	NA	NA	TRBJ2-2	CAWSVPPSLVNTGELFF	TGTGCCTGGAGTGTACCCCCGTCTCTCGTGAACACCGGGGAGCTGTTTTTT
TRBV7-9	TRBD2	NA	TRBJ2-1	CASSYPFLAGENNEQFF	TGTGCCAGCAGCTACCCATTTCTAGCGGGAGAGAACAATGAGCAGTTCTTC
TRBV20-1	NA	NA	TRBJ2-2	CSASTGELFF	TGCAGTGCTAGCACCGGGGAGCTGTTTTTT
TRBV5-6	NA	NA	TRBJ2-2	CASSFVETGGELFF	TGTGCCAGCAGCTTCGTAGAGACCGGCGGGGAGCTGTTTTTT
TRBV20-1	TRBD1	few	TRBJ2-7	CSAREGGAAYEQYF	TGCAGTGCTAGGGAAGGGGGCGCCGCCTACGAGCAGTACTTC
TRBV20-1	TRBD1	many	TRBJ1-5	CSAHRQGRDQPQHF	TGCAGTGCCCACCGACAGGGTCGAGATCAGCCCCAGCATTTT
TRBV24-1	NA	NA	TRBJ2-7	CATSDLLGGQDF	TGTGCCACCAGTGATTTGCTGGGGGGCCAGGACTTC
TRBV10-3	NA	NA	TRBJ2-2	CAIGIDTGELFF	TGTGCCATCGGGATAGACACCGGGGAGCTGTTTTTT
TRBV12-3/TRBV12-4	TRBD1	few	TRBJ2-7	CASSFRDRVREQYF	TGTGCCAGCAGTTTTCGGGACAGAGTCCGCGAGCAGTACTTC
TRBV5-1	NA	few	TRBJ1-2	CASSVDSSNYGYTF	TGCGCCAGCAGCGTGGACAGTTCGAACTATGGCTACACCTTC
TRBV5-6	NA	NA	TRBJ1-1	CASSPDTGRNTEAFF	TGTGCCAGCAGCCCGGACACGGGGAGAAACACTGAAGCTTTCTTT
TRBV15	NA	few	TRBJ2-2	CATSREVLVQANTGELFF	TGTGCCACCAGCAGAGAAGTTTTAGTTCAGGCGAACACCGGGGAGCTGTTTTTT
TRBV7-2	NA	few	TRBJ2-7	CASSLGPAVQPYEQYF	TGTGCCAGCAGCTTAGGGCCGGCTGTACAGCCCTACGAGCAGTACTTC
TRBV7-9	TRBD2	few	TRBJ2-7	CASSLLAGGFSYEQYF	TGTGCCAGCAGCTTGCTAGCGGGAGGCTTTTCCTACGAGCAGTACTTC
TRBV20-1	NA	many	TRBJ2-7	CSAVQNYEQYF	TGCAGTGCAGTACAAAACTACGAGCAGTACTTC
TRBV29-1	TRBD1	many	TRBJ2-7	CSVATGEYEQYF	TGCAGCGTCGCGACAGGGGAATACGAGCAGTACTTC
TRBV4-1	TRBD1	NA	TRBJ1-1	CASSQPTGGIGNTEAFF	TGCGCCAGCAGCCAACCCACAGGGGGCATAGGGAACACTGAAGCTTTCTTT
TRBV6-1	NA	many	TRBJ2-3	CASSDLGGLEYF	TGTGCCAGCAGCGACCTAGGGGGACTGGAGTATTTT
TRBV12-3/TRBV12-4	TRBD1	NA	TRBJ2-6	CASSPSGGTGANVLTF	TGTGCCAGCAGTCCATCAGGGGGAACTGGGGCCAACGTCCTGACTTTC
TRBV20-1	TRBD1	many	TRBJ1-5	CSASTDREKKDQPQHF	TGCAGTGCTTCAACGGACAGGGAGAAAAAAGATCAGCCCCAGCATTTT
TRBV4-1	TRBD1	few	TRBJ2-7	CASSTDRVGDEQYF	TGCGCCAGCAGTACCGACAGGGTAGGAGACGAGCAGTACTTC
TRBV15	NA	few	TRBJ2-5	CATSRPLALKETQYF	TGTGCCACCAGCAGACCCCTTGCGTTAAAAGAGACCCAGTACTTC
TRBV3-1	NA	NA	TRBJ2-7	CASSQKALSSYEQYF	TGTGCCAGCAGCCAAAAAGCCCTTAGCTCCTACGAGCAGTACTTC
TRBV29-1	TRBD2	many	TRBJ2-7	CSVGKTSGRSSYEQYF	TGCAGCGTTGGAAAGACTAGCGGGAGATCGTCCTACGAGCAGTACTTC